The text below deals with one TCR beta chain. Its antigen is not identified. Time point denoted: baseline pretreatment blood. Treatment: 15 Gy SBRT to primary tumor, nephrectomy 4 weeks later. Radiation-treated patients gave blood at baseline, week 2 and week 4. This CDR3 has 16 amino acids. V lost 2 bases and J lost 9; bases outside the gene matches: 10. Germline values: CDR1 SGHTA, CDR2 FQGTGA. The record originates from a study of radiation and T cells in renal cell carcinoma. Study-level background: Nephrectomy followed 15 Gy stereotactic body radiation by 4 weeks. Study results and caveats: Top tumor clonotypes rose in blood 2 weeks post-radiation, then contracted. Baseline intratumoral clonotype presence is unknown without pretreatment biopsies.

The repertoire was sequenced with immunoSEQ multiplex PCR; TCRdb's copy has only in-frame clones and lacks some. The table has some 100,000 clones, 70% to 85% seen once; the top ten hold more than 5.5%. Material: blood, obtained from a patient whose treatment included radiotherapy and nephrectomy. The rearrangement uses TRBV7-3 and TRBJ2-1; 10 bases fit TRBD2. The receptor was isolated from a man in his fifties or sixties with renal cell carcinoma. CDR3 sequence: CASSLWGLAGAVEQFF. The CDR3 nucleotides read TGTGCCAGCAGCTTATGGGGGCTAGCGGGAGCGGTTGAGCAGTTCTTC.